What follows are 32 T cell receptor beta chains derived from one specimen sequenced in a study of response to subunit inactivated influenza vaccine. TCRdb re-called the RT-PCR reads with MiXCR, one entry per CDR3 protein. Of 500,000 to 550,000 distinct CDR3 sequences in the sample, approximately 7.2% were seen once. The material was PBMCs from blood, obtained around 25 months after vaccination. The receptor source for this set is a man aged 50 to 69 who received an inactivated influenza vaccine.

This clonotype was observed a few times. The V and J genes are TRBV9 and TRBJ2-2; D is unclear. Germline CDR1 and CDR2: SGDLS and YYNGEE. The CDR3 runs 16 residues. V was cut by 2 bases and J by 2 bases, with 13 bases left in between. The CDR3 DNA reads TGTGCCAGCAGCGTTGGGCCGTCCCTAAACACCGGGGAGCTGTTTTTT. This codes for CASSVGPSLNTGELFF.

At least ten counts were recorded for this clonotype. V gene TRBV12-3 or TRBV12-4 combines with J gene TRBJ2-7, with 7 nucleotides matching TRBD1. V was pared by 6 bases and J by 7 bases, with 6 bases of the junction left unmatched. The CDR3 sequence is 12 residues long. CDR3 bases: TGTGCCAGCAGCGGGGACAGCGGTGAGCAGTACTTC. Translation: CASSGDSGEQYF.

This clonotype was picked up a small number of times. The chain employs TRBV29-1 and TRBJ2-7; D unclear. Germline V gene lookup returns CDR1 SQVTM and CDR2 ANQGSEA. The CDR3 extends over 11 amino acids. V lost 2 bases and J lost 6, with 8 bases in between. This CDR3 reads CSVELGAEQYF. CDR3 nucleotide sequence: TGCAGCGTTGAACTGGGTGCCGAGCAGTACTTC.

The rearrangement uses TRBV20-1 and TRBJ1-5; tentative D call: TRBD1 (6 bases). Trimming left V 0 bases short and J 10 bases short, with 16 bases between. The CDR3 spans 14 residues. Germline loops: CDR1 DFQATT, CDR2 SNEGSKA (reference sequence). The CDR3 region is CSARDPGGLHPQHF. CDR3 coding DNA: TGCAGTGCTAGAGATCCGGGGGGCCTTCACCCCCAGCATTTT.

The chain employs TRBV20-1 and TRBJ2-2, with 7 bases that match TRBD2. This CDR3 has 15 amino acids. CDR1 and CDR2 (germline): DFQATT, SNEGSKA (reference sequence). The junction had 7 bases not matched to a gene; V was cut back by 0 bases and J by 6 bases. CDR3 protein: CSAREPSGTAGELFF. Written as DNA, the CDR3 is TGCAGTGCTAGAGAGCCTAGCGGCACGGCCGGGGAGCTGTTTTTT.

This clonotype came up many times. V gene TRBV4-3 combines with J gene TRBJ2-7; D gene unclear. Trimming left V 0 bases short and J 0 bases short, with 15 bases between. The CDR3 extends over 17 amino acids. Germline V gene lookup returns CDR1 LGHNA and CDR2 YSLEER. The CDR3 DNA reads TGCGCCAGCAGCCAAGATCAGGAGACCGATAGCTCCTACGAGCAGTACTTC. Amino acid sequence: CASSQDQETDSSYEQYF.

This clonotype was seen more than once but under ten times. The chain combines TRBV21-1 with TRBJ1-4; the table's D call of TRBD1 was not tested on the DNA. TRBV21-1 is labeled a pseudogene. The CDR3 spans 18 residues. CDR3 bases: TGTGCCAGCTCTTCCGGGACAGGGGGCAGGAGGCGAAATGAAAAACTGTTTTTT. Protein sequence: CASSSGTGGRRRNEKLFF.

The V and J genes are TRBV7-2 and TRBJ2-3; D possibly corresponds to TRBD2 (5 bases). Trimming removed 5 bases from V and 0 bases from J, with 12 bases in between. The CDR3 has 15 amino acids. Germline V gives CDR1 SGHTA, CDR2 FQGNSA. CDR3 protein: CASSRTSTSTDTQYF. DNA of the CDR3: TGTGCCAGCAGCCGGACTTCTACTAGCACAGATACGCAGTATTTT. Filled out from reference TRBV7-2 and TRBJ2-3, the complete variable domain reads GAGVSQSPSNKVTEKGKDVELRCDPISGHTALYWYRQSLGQGLEFLIYFQGNSAPDKSGLPSDRFSAERTGGSVSTLTIQRTQQEDSAVYLCASSRTSTSTDTQYFGPGTRLTVL.

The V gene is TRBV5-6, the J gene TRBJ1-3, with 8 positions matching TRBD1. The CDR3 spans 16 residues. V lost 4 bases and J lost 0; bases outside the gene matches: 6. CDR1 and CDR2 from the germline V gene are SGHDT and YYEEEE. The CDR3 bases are TGTGCCAGCAGCGAGGGACAGGTCATCTCTGGAAACACCATATATTTT. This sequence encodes CASSEGQVISGNTIYF.

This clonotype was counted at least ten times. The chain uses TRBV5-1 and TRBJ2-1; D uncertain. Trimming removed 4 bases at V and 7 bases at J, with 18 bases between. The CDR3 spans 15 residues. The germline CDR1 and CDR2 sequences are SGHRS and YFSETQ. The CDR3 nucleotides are TGCGCCAGCAGCCTTACCGGGCCTCCGAAAAATGAGCAGTTCTTC. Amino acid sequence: CASSLTGPPKNEQFF.

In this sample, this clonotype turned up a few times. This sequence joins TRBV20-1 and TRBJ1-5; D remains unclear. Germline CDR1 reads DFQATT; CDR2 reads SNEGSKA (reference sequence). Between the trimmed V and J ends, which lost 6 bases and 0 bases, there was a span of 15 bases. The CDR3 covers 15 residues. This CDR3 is CSATDFPNSNQPQHF. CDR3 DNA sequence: TGCAGTGCCACAGATTTTCCAAATAGCAATCAGCCCCAGCATTTT.

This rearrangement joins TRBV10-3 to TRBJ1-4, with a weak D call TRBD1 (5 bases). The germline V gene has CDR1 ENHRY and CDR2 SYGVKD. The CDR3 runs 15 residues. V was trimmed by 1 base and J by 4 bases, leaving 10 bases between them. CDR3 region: CAISEWGRSNEKLFF. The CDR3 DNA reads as TGTGCCATCAGTGAGTGGGGCAGGAGTAATGAAAAACTGTTTTTT.

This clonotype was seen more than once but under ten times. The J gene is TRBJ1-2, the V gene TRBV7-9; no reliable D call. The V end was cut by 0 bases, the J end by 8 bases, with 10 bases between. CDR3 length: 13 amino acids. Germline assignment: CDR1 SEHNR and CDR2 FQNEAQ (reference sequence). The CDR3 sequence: CASSLADPTGYTF. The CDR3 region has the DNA TGTGCCAGCAGCTTAGCCGACCCAACGGGCTACACCTTC.

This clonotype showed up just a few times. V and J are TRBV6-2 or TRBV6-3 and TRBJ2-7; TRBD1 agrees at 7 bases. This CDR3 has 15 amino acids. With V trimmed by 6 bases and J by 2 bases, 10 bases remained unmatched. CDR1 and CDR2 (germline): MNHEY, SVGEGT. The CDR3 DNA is TGTGCCAGCAGACCACACGGGACAGAGACCTACGAGCAGTACTTC. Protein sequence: CASRPHGTETYEQYF.

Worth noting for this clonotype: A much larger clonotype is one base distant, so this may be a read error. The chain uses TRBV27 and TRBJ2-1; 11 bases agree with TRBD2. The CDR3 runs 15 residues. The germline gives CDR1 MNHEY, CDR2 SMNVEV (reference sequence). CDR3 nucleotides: TGTGCCAGCAGTGAGGGACTAGCGGTCTACGATGAGCAGTTCTTC. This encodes CASSEGLAVYDEQFF.

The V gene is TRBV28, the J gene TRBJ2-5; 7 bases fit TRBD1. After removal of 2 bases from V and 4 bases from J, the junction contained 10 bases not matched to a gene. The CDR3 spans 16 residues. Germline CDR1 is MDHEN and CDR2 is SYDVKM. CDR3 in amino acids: CASSLGGQPLRETQYF. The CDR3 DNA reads TGTGCCAGCAGTTTAGGGGGACAGCCCCTACGAGAGACCCAGTACTTC.

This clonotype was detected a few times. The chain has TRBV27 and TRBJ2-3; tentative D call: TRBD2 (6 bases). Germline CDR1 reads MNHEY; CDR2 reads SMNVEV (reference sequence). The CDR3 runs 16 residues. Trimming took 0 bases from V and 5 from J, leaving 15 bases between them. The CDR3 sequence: CASSLSWTGVVDTQYF. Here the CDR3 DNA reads TGTGCCAGCAGTTTATCGTGGACGGGGGTGGTAGATACGCAGTATTTT.

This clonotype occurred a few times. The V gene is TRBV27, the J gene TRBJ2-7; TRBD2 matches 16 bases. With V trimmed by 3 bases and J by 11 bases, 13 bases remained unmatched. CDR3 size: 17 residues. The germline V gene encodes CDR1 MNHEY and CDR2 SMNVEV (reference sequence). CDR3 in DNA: TGTGCCAGCAGTTTCTACGGCGGGACTAGCGGGAGGGGTCGGGAGTACTTC. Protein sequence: CASSFYGGTSGRGREYF.

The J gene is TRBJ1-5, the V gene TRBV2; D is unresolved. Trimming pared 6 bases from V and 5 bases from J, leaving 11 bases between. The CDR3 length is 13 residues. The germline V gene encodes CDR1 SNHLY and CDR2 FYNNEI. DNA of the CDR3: TGTGCCAGCAGCACGGAGTGGGATCAGCCCCAGCATTTT. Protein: CASSTEWDQPQHF.

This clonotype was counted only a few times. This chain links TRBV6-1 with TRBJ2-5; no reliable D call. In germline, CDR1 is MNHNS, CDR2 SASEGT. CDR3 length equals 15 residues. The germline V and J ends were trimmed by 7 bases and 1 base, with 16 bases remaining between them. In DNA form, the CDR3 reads TGTGCCAGCACCCGCGACCCGGCAGGCCAAGAGACCCAGTACTTC. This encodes CASTRDPAGQETQYF.

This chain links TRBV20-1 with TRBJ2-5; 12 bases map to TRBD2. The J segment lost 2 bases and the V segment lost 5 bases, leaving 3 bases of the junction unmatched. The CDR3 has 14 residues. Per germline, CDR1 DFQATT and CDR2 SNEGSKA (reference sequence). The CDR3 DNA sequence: TGCAGTGCTGAACTAGCGGGGGGACAAGAGACCCAGTACTTC. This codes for CSAELAGGQETQYF.

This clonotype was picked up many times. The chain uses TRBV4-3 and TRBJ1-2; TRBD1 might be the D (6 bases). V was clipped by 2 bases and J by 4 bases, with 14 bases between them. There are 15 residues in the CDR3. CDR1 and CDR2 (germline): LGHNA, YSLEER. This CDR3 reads CASSQTNQGIYGYTF. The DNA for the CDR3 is TGCGCCAGCAGCCAAACAAACCAGGGGATCTATGGCTACACCTTC.

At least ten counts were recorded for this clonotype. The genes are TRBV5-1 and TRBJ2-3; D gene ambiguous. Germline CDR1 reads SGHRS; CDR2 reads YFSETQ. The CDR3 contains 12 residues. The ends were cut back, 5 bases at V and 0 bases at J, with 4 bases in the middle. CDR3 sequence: CASRPSTDTQYF. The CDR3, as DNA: TGCGCCAGCAGGCCCAGCACAGATACGCAGTATTTT.

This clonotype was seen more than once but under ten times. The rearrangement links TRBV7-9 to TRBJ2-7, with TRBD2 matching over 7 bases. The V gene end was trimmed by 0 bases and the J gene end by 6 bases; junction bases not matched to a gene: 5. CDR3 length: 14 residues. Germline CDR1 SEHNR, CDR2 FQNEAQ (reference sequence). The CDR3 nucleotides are TGTGCCAGCAGCTTAGCGGGAGGGCCTTTCGAGCAGTACTTC. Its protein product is CASSLAGGPFEQYF.

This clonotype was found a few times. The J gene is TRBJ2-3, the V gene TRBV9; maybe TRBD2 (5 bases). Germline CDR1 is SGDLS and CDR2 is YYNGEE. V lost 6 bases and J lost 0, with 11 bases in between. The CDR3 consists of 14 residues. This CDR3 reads CASTKDFSTDTQYF. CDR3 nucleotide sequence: TGTGCCAGCACCAAGGACTTCAGCACAGATACGCAGTATTTT.

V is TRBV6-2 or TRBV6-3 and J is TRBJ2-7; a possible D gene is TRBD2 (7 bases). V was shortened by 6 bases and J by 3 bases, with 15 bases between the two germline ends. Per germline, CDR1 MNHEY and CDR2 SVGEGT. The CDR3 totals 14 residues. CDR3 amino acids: CASRRGGALYEQYF. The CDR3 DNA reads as TGTGCCAGCAGAAGGGGGGGAGCTCTCTACGAGCAGTACTTC.

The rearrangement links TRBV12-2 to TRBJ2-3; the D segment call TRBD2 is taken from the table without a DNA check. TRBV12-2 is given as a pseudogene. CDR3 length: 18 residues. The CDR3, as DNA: TGTGCAAGTCGCTTACCCGGAGAACTAGCGAGTAGCACAGATACGCAGTATTTT. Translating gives CASRLPGELASSTDTQYF.

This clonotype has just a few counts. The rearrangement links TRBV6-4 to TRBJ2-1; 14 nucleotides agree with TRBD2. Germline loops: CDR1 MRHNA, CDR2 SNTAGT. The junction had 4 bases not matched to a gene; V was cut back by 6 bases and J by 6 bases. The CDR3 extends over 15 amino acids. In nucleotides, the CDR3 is TGTGCCAGCAGAGGGACTAGCGGGAGTAGCAATGAGCAGTTCTTC. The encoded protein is CASRGTSGSSNEQFF.

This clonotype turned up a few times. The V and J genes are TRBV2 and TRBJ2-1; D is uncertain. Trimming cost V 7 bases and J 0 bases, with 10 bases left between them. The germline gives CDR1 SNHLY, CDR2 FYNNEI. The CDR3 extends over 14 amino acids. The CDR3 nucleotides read TGTGCCAGCAAAGGTCAAAGCTCCTACAATGAGCAGTTCTTC. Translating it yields CASKGQSSYNEQFF.

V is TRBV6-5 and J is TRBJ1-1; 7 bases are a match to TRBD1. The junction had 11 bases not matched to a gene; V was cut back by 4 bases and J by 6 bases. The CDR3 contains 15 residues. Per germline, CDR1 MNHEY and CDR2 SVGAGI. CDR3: CASSSMGTATSEAFF. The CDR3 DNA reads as TGTGCCAGCAGTTCCATGGGGACAGCTACTTCTGAAGCTTTCTTT.

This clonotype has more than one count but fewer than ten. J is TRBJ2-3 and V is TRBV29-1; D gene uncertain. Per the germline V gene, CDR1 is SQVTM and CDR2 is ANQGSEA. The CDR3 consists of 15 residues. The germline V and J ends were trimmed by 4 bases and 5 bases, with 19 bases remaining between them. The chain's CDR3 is CSVGLVYLRGDTQYF. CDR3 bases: TGCAGCGTTGGGCTAGTCTACCTACGTGGAGATACGCAGTATTTT.

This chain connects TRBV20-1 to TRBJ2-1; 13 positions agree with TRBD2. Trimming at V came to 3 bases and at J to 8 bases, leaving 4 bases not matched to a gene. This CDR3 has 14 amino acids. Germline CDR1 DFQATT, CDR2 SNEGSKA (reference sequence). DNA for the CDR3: TGCAGTGCTAGGGGGACTAGCGGGATGGATGAGCAGTTCTTC. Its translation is CSARGTSGMDEQFF.